The 8 T cell receptor beta chains listed next were all sequenced from one sample in a study of blood T cell repertoires in COVID-19. Profiled with immunoSEQ multiplex PCR; TCRdb holds only in-frame clones, not every one. Altogether 200,000 to 250,000 clones are present, roughly 79% being singletons, with the ten largest covering about 9.8%. Sequencing was carried out using PBMCs or T cells enriched from blood (not recorded which). These receptors all stem from a woman aged 50 to 60 with acute COVID-19.

The chain carries TRBV7-2 and TRBJ2-5, with D possibly TRBD1 on 5 matching bases. Trimming cost V 4 bases and J 2 bases, with 14 bases left between them. The CDR3 length is 15 residues. Looked up from germline, CDR1 is SGHTA and CDR2 is FQGNSA. CDR3 sequence: CASSWVGARQETQYF. CDR3 bases: TGTGCCAGCAGCTGGGTTGGGGCCCGACAAGAGACCCAGTACTTC.

This clone came up a few times. Sequence at one end of the junction differs from germline and may be a read error. The gene calls are TRBV15 and TRBJ2-7; weak D call: TRBD1 (6 bases). CDR3 size: 13 residues. Germline loops: CDR1 LNHNV, CDR2 YYDKDF (reference sequence). The CDR3 nucleotides are TGTGCCACCAGCGGAGACAGGTTCCACGAGCAGTACTTC. Translation: CATSGDRFHEQYF.

The chain carries TRBV12-2 and TRBJ2-7; the table's TRBD2 call for D was not verified on the DNA. TRBV12-2 is shown as a pseudogene. The CDR3 contains 16 residues. In DNA, the CDR3 is TGTGCAAGTCGCCCAAGGGCGTCGGGAGGATCCTACGAGCAGTACTTC. This translates into CASRPRASGGSYEQYF.

A few counts support this clone. This sequence joins TRBV5-8 and TRBJ2-7, with 10 bases fitting TRBD1. Trimming at V came to 5 bases and at J to 6 bases, leaving 11 bases not matched to a gene. The CDR3 spans 15 residues. The germline gives CDR1 SGHTS, CDR2 YDEGEE. For the CDR3, the DNA is TGTGCCAGCAGTCCACCTTGGGACAGGGGTAGCGAGCAGTACTTC. It yields the protein CASSPPWDRGSEQYF. Full variable domain (outside the CDR3, taken from reference TRBV5-8 and TRBJ2-7): EAGVTQSPTHLIKTRGQQATLRCSPISGHTSVYWYQQALGLGLQFLLWYDEGEERNRGNFPPRFSGRQFPNYSSELNVNALELEDSALYLCASSPPWDRGSEQYFGPGTRLTVT.

This sequence joins TRBV19 and TRBJ1-2; D gene ambiguous. CDR3 length: 12 residues. Germline assignment: CDR1 LNHDA and CDR2 SQIVND (reference sequence). The V and J ends lost 2 bases and 4 bases respectively, with 5 bases between them. The CDR3 region is CASSIPIYGYTF. The CDR3 nucleotides are TGTGCCAGTAGTATACCAATCTATGGCTACACCTTC.

The chain carries TRBV6-5 and TRBJ2-2; 16 bases map to TRBD2. The V and J ends lost 7 bases and 6 bases, in that order; junction bases with no gene match: 2. This CDR3 contains 15 residues. Looked up from germline, CDR1 is MNHEY and CDR2 is SVGAGI. The CDR3 here is CASMGLAGGSGELFF. DNA for the CDR3: TGTGCCAGCATGGGACTAGCGGGGGGGTCCGGGGAGCTGTTTTTT.

The gene calls are TRBV14 and TRBJ1-2, with a possible D match to TRBD1 (5 bases). Trimming shortened V by 2 bases and J by 6 bases, and 13 bases separated the two germline ends. The germline V gene encodes CDR1 SGHDN and CDR2 FVKESK. This CDR3 region has 14 residues. CDR3 loop: CASSQTTGPNGYTF. The CDR3 DNA sequence: TGTGCCAGCAGCCAAACTACAGGTCCCAATGGCTACACCTTC.

The chain employs TRBV12-3 or TRBV12-4 and TRBJ1-5; D unresolved. The V gene lost 5 bases and the J gene lost 7 bases, with 9 bases spanning the gap. The CDR3 contains 12 residues. The CDR3 reads CASSPPLQPQHF. CDR3 in DNA: TGTGCCAGCAGTCCCCCTTTACAGCCCCAGCATTTT.